This TCR beta chain was captured by sequencing in a study of T-cell reconstitution after alpha-beta-depleted transplantation in children. Overall study findings and caveats: Newly generated T cells supplied most T-cell counts and diversity one year post-transplant. Some patients' high day-60 TCRbeta diversity was traced to surviving recipient T cells and thymic progenitors. Expanded graft clones, several hundred of them, were reportedly the source of alpha-beta T cells about two months after transplant.

TCRbeta library construction was performed incorporating unique molecular identifiers. One entry per CDR3 protein results from TCRdb running MiXCR on the PCR reads. This table holds about a million distinct CDR3 sequences, about 29% found once. A remark on this clonotype: Its target is unknown.

V was trimmed by 6 bases and J by 4 bases, leaving 13 bases between them. This CDR3 comprises 14 residues. This clonotype was obtained from a boy less than two years old who had a stem cell transplant for SCID, so the T cells may come from the graft donor. The rearrangement links TRBV12-3 or TRBV12-4 to TRBJ1-3; D possibly corresponds to TRBD1 (6 bases). Specimen: PBMCs, mostly from graft donor cells, collected 360 days after TCRalphabeta/CD19-depleted stem cell transplant. The CDR3 is CASRPGQGGNTIYF. CDR3 nucleotides: TGTGCCAGCAGACCGGGGCAGGGGGGAAACACCATATATTTT.